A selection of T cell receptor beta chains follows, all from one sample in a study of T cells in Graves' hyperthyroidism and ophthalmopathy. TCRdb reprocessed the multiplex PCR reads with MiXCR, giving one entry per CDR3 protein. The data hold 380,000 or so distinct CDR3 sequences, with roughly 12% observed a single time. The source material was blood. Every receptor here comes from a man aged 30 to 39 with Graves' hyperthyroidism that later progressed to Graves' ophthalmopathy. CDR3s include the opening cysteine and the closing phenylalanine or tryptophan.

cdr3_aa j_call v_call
CASSSAGNYGYTF TRBJ1-2 TRBV7-9
CASRPGNTEAFF TRBJ1-1 TRBV25-1
CASSLGVTGNEQFF TRBJ2-1 TRBV12-3/TRBV12-4
CASSPTGVFLLSDTQYF TRBJ2-3 TRBV7-8
CASSADPRLDFISEQYF TRBJ2-7 TRBV2
CASGRTGSDEQYF TRBJ2-7 TRBV5-4
CASSPRTAAYGYTF TRBJ1-2 TRBV5-1
CASSLYRTGTYEQYF TRBJ2-7 TRBV11-2
CASSPLPKNTGELFF TRBJ2-2 TRBV27
CATSTYSGANVLTF TRBJ2-6 TRBV15
CASSLGLSNEQYF TRBJ2-7 TRBV5-1
CASSLRGRQPQHF TRBJ1-5 TRBV12-3/TRBV12-4
CASNRVEGTEAFF TRBJ1-1 TRBV6-1
CASNWGTRAGNQPQHF TRBJ1-5 TRBV19
CASSSPWGDGRMGETQYF TRBJ2-5 TRBV11-3
CAISGGSHTSSYNEQFF TRBJ2-1 TRBV10-3
CASSVDGTGELFF TRBJ2-2 TRBV9
CASSFEQGYEQYF TRBJ2-7 TRBV6-1
CASSYSKSSAYGYTF TRBJ1-2 TRBV6-6
CASSQGSATRVLGSYEQYF TRBJ2-7 TRBV3-1
CASSPDRGRISEAFF TRBJ1-1 TRBV7-2
CATSDRRETQYF TRBJ2-5 TRBV24-1
CASSSQGANEKLFF TRBJ1-4 TRBV5-1
CASRPRWSGANVLTF TRBJ2-6 TRBV11-2
CASRTTRSYEQYF TRBJ2-7 TRBV28